This T cell receptor (beta chain) came from a study of shared clonotypes between healthy human individuals. Study-wide background: Per-donor plates numbered three CD4 naive, three CD4 memory, two CD8 naive and one CD8 memory.

CD45RO-negative, CCR7-selected cells formed the naive CD8 fraction, which excluded terminally differentiated effector memory CD45RA+ cells. This CDR3 is built from 14 residues. Method: immunoSEQ multiplex PCR; TCRdb's copy keeps in-frame clones and lacks some. The sample yields millions of clones, about 95% seen once. This clonotype originated in a man aged 18 to 30 in good health. The chain has TRBV21-1 and TRBJ1-2; the DNA was not compared with TRBD1, the D call given in the table. TRBV21-1 is a pseudogene locus. Sequenced: naive CD8+ T cells sorted from blood. The CDR3 sequence: CASSKDQGNYGYTF. The CDR3 DNA is TGTGCCAGCAGCAAAGACCAGGGAAACTATGGCTACACCTTC.